This is a list of T cell receptor beta chains from one sample in a study of blood T cells in healthy people across ages. A single record per CDR3 protein comes from TCRdb applying MiXCR to the 5' RACE reads. The sample lists 700,000 to 950,000 distinct CDR3 sequences, 55% to 70% occurring once. Sequenced material: blood. The receptors stem from a man younger than 45 in good health. The CDR3 runs from the conserved cysteine through the conserved F or W. D genes are given only for firm matches. Only part of the rows carry a size: once, few, many, or a class if the clone is expanded.

TRBJ2-5 | - | - | TRBV3-1 | TGTGCCAGCAGTCAGCGAACGGCGGAGGAGACCCAGTACTTC | CASSQRTAEETQYF
TRBJ2-4 | TRBD1 | - | TRBV6-5 | TGTGCCAGCAGCCCCGACAGGGGTGACATTCAGTACTTC | CASSPDRGDIQYF
TRBJ2-7 | - | many | TRBV29-1 | TGCAGTGCGCTTTGGGGCTACGAGCAGTACTTC | CSALWGYEQYF
TRBJ2-5 | - | - | TRBV6-2/TRBV6-3 | TGTGCCAGCAGTGGGCCACACAGGGCTGGAGAGACCCAGTACTTC | CASSGPHRAGETQYF
TRBJ2-3 | TRBD2 | few | TRBV27 | TGTGCCAGCACATTTACACCCGCGGGACTAATCACAGATACGCAGTATTTT | CASTFTPAGLITDTQYF
TRBJ2-2 | - | - | TRBV7-9 | TGTGCCAGCAGCTCAGACCCCGGAGCCGGGGAGCTGTTTTTT | CASSSDPGAGELFF
TRBJ2-1 | - | few | TRBV4-2 | TGTGCCAGCAGCCAAGGGACCGATGGGGGTGAGCAGTTCTTC | CASSQGTDGGEQFF
TRBJ2-1 | - | - | TRBV6-1 | TGTGCCAGCAGACCCGGTGGGGCGGTTAAGAATGAGCAGTTCTTC | CASRPGGAVKNEQFF
TRBJ2-1 | - | few | TRBV28 | TGTGCCAGCAGTCTCCAGCCGCCGTACAATGAGCAGTTCTTC | CASSLQPPYNEQFF
TRBJ2-1 | TRBD1 | - | TRBV3-1 | TGTGCCAGCAGCCAAGCTGGGACAGGGAACAATGAGCAGTTCTTC | CASSQAGTGNNEQFF
TRBJ1-2 | TRBD1 | once | TRBV12-3/TRBV12-4 | TGTGCCAGCAGCCGTCTTCTGGGACAGGGGGCCGATGGCTACACCTTC | CASSRLLGQGADGYTF
TRBJ2-4 | - | - | TRBV21-1 | TGTGCCCCAGAGACTTCGGGGGCCAGATTAGCCAAAAACATTCAGTACTTC | CAPETSGARLAKNIQYF
TRBJ2-5 | TRBD2 | - | TRBV4-1 | TGCGCCAGCAGCAGTAGCGGGAGGTCGGGGGAGCAGTACTTC | CASSSSGRSGEQYF
TRBJ2-1 | - | - | TRBV7-9 | TGTGCCAGCAGCCACTTGGAGAGGGGGCGGGAGATCTACAATGAGCAGTTCTTC | CASSHLERGREIYNEQFF
TRBJ2-7 | - | - | TRBV12-1 | TGTACCGTTGGGGAGGGACTGCCCTTCTCCTACGAGCAGTACTTC | CTVGEGLPFSYEQYF
TRBJ2-1 | TRBD2 | - | TRBV5-1 | TGCGCCAGCAGCTTCGGGGCTAGCGGGATGGAAGAGCAGTTCTTC | CASSFGASGMEEQFF
TRBJ2-5 | - | - | TRBV11-1 | TGTGCCAGCAGCCGGGACGTGGGGTCGATGGGGACCCAGTACTTC | CASSRDVGSMGTQYF
TRBJ1-1 | TRBD1 | - | TRBV7-6 | TGTGCCAGCAGCTTAGCAAGGGGGCGTAGGAGGGTCACTGAAGCTTTCTTT | CASSLARGRRRVTEAFF
TRBJ1-4 | - | - | TRBV12-3/TRBV12-4 | TGTACCAGCAACCAGGGTAATAATGAAAAACTGTTTTTT | CTSNQGNNEKLFF
TRBJ2-1 | - | - | TRBV27 | TGTGCCAGCCCTGGGGAGCAGTTCTTC | CASPGEQFF
TRBJ2-5 | - | - | TRBV6-1 | TGTGCCAGCAGTATCCGGACAGATTACCAAGAGACCCAGTACTTC | CASSIRTDYQETQYF
TRBJ2-1 | - | - | TRBV24-1 | TGTGCCACCAGTGGGGGGCTTACGCAGTTCTTC | CATSGGLTQFF
TRBJ2-5 | - | - | TRBV5-1 | TGCGCCAGCAGCAGGAGTCCAGGCGAAGGGGAGCAGTACTTC | CASSRSPGEGEQYF
TRBJ2-1 | - | few | TRBV7-2 | TGTGCCAGCTGTAAGGGGGTAACCTACAATGAGCAGTTCTTC | CASCKGVTYNEQFF
TRBJ1-6 | - | - | TRBV2 | TGTGCCACCTCAAGTGCGGAATATAATTCACCCCTCCACTTT | CATSSAEYNSPLHF
TRBJ2-1 | TRBD2 | - | TRBV6-1 | TGTGCCAGCAGACCTAGCGGGGGGTCGTACAATGAGCAGTTCTTC | CASRPSGGSYNEQFF
TRBJ1-1 | - | - | TRBV7-3 | TGTGCCAGCAGCCGCACAAGTTACACTGAAGCTTTCTTT | CASSRTSYTEAFF
TRBJ2-1 | TRBD2 | - | TRBV7-9 | TGTGCCAGCAGCCCGCGGACTAGCGGAGACGATTGGGACAATGAGCAGTTCTTC | CASSPRTSGDDWDNEQFF
TRBJ1-1 | TRBD1 | - | TRBV28 | TGTGCCAGCAGTGACAGGGGGCGTGATACTGAAGCTTTCTTT | CASSDRGRDTEAFF